This T cell receptor beta chain appears in the sequencing data of a study of T cell responses to AZD1222 COVID-19 vaccine. Study-level findings and limits: Spike-specific TCR breadth and depth went up after people got two AZD1222 doses. Spike regions recognized by vaccine-associated CD4 TCRs spanned the protein, led by 160-218 and 743-854. Reports say nearly half of spike-specific TCRs go after unmutated variant regions. At study baseline, merely a handful of AZD1222 recipients were seropositive.

The germline CDR1 and CDR2 sequences are SGHAT and FQDESV (reference sequence). CDR3 length equals 13 residues. Trimming cost V 5 bases and J 5 bases, with 12 bases left between them. Sequencing was performed with immunoSEQ multiplex PCR; in TCRdb, only in-frame clones are kept and a portion is missing. Here the sample spans 95,000 to 150,000 clones, about 91% being singletons. Of note for this clone: The antigen is unknown.

The chain carries TRBV11-1 and TRBJ2-5, with D perhaps TRBD1 (6 bases). Here the sequenced sample was peripheral blood, taken on day 0 of AZD1222 vaccination. The sequence came from an adult in good health. The CDR3 DNA is TGTGCCAGCAGCCCGGACAGTGAGGAGACCCAGTACTTC. Protein sequence: CASSPDSEETQYF.